This T cell receptor (beta chain) was obtained from a study of cytomegalovirus exposure and HLA in healthy donors. Findings and caveats of the study: According to a later analysis, TCR clusters from the first cohort tended to co-occur in the 120 or so validation repertoires.

Method: immunoSEQ multiplex PCR; TCRdb's copy keeps in-frame clones and lacks some. The sample records more than 150,000 clones, more than 80% being singletons. On this clone itself: The antigen remains undetermined.

Donors came from a validation cohort of over a hundred subjects, distinct from the first 666-subject cohort. This receptor was obtained from a man younger than 30 in good health and CMV-seropositive. The sequencing input was PBMCs.

CDR3 DNA: TGTGCCAGCAGTGAGGGACTTGAAGCTTTCTTT. Translated: CASSEGLEAFF. The chain combines TRBV6-6 with TRBJ1-1; perhaps TRBD1 as D (5 bases). The CDR3 sequence is 11 residues long. The V end lost 5 bases, the J end lost 7 bases, and 8 bases lay between the germline ends. Germline assignment: CDR1 MNHNY and CDR2 SVGAGI (reference sequence).